Listed below are T cell receptor beta chains from one sample, sequenced in a study of human T cells and chemical hapten exposure. MiXCR was run by TCRdb on the RACE reads, yielding one entry per CDR3 protein. Of about 96,000 distinct CDR3 sequences listed, 9.3% are singletons. Here the sequenced sample was whole blood, taken in connection with sensitization to the hapten diphenylcyclopropenone (DPC). The receptor source for this set is a woman aged 40 to 50 with alopecia areata. Some clones in this sample may be carry-over from other donors' samples. Each CDR3 is given with its conserved first and last residue. The D gene is left open where the match is weak. A clone size is listed for some rows: how often the clone was seen (once, few, many), or a class if it is expanded.

D gene,V gene,J gene,clone size,CDR3 DNA,CDR3 protein
NA,TRBV6-2/TRBV6-3,TRBJ2-1,many,TGTGCCAGCAGTTCGACACCGTACAATGAGCAGTTCTTC,CASSSTPYNEQFF
TRBD2,TRBV5-4,TRBJ2-2,few,TGTGCCAGCAGCCCGCTAGCGGGGGGATCGAACACCGGGGAGCTGTTTTTT,CASSPLAGGSNTGELFF
TRBD2,TRBV7-2,TRBJ2-5,few,TGTGCCAGCAGCTTAGCAGTACCGGGACTAGCGGGAGGCGTACAAGAGACCCAGTACTTC,CASSLAVPGLAGGVQETQYF
NA,TRBV18,TRBJ1-3,many,TGTGCCAGCTCACCACCGAACGGAAACACCATATATTTT,CASSPPNGNTIYF
NA,TRBV3-1,TRBJ1-5,many,TGTGCCAGCAGCCAAACAGCTTGGCAGCCCCAGCATTTT,CASSQTAWQPQHF
NA,TRBV6-2/TRBV6-3,TRBJ2-5,NA,TGTGCCAGCGGCCTCTCCCGGGAGACCCAGTACTTC,CASGLSRETQYF
NA,TRBV7-2,TRBJ2-7,NA,TGTGCCAGCGCCCGAGCGTACGAGCAGTACTTC,CASARAYEQYF
NA,TRBV5-5,TRBJ2-1,few,TGTGCCAGCAGCGTTTCGTACAATGAGCAGTTCTTC,CASSVSYNEQFF
TRBD1,TRBV12-3/TRBV12-4,TRBJ1-1,many,TGTGCCAGCAGTTTAATAACAGGGGTTGGGGCTGAAGCTTTCTTT,CASSLITGVGAEAFF
TRBD1,TRBV12-3/TRBV12-4,TRBJ1-2,few,TGTGCCAGCAGCGCCGACAGGGGGCATGGCTACACCTTC,CASSADRGHGYTF
NA,TRBV5-1,TRBJ2-5,few,TGCGCCAGCAGCTCTTCCGAAGAGACCCAGTACTTC,CASSSSEETQYF
NA,TRBV20-1,TRBJ1-1,NA,TGCAGTGCTAGACAGGGCAGGGCTGGCACTGAAGCTTTCTTT,CSARQGRAGTEAFF
NA,TRBV5-6,TRBJ2-7,many,TGTGCCAGCAGCTCGACCGGGACGGCAGGTACCTACGAGCAGTACTTC,CASSSTGTAGTYEQYF
TRBD1,TRBV4-1,TRBJ2-7,few,TGCGCCAGCAGCCAAGGGGGACAGGGGACCATCTACGAGCAGTACTTC,CASSQGGQGTIYEQYF
NA,TRBV5-1,TRBJ1-1,NA,TGCGCCAGCAGCTTCGGAAACACTGAAGCTTTCTTT,CASSFGNTEAFF
NA,TRBV3-1,TRBJ2-7,many,TGTGCCAGCAGCCAAGGGGGGAGCGAGCAGTACTTC,CASSQGGSEQYF
NA,TRBV14,TRBJ2-7,many,TGTGCCAGCAGCCCCTCAGGGACGAACTACGAGCAGTACTTC,CASSPSGTNYEQYF
NA,TRBV5-1,TRBJ2-2,many,TGCGCCAGCAGCTTGGCCGAAAAGAACACCGGGGAGCTGTTTTTT,CASSLAEKNTGELFF
TRBD1,TRBV7-9,TRBJ1-5,many,TGTGCCAGCAGCGTGACAGGGGGAAATCAGCCCCAGCATTTT,CASSVTGGNQPQHF
NA,TRBV21-1,TRBJ1-6,many,TGTGCCAGCAGCAAAGCGCCTTGTTCCGGGCAGGGTACTGGAAATTCACCCCTCCACTTT,CASSKAPCSGQGTGNSPLHF
NA,TRBV7-2,TRBJ2-7,few,TGTGCCAGCAGCCAAGGGGCCAAGCAGTACTTC,CASSQGAKQYF
TRBD1,TRBV6-6,TRBJ1-6,NA,TGTGCCAGCAGTAGGAAGGGACAGGGGTACAATTCACCCCTCCACTTT,CASSRKGQGYNSPLHF
NA,TRBV5-1,TRBJ2-3,many,TGCGCCAGCAGGGGTAGCACAGATACGCAGTATTTT,CASRGSTDTQYF
TRBD1,TRBV28,TRBJ1-5,many,TGTGCCAGCAGCCTAACGACAGGGGTCGGGCCCCAGCATTTT,CASSLTTGVGPQHF
NA,TRBV6-1,TRBJ2-7,few,TGTGCCAGCAGTGAAGGGACAGAGCCTACAGAGCAGTACTTC,CASSEGTEPTEQYF
TRBD2,TRBV20-1,TRBJ2-2,many,TGCAGTGCTAGAGATCTTGGTGGACTAGCAAACGGGGAGCTGTTTTTT,CSARDLGGLANGELFF
TRBD1,TRBV28,TRBJ1-2,few,TGTGCCAGCAGTTCGGACAGGGGTAACTATGGCTACACCTTC,CASSSDRGNYGYTF
NA,TRBV5-4,TRBJ2-7,NA,TGTGCCAGCAGCTTCGGGACAATTTACGAGCAGTACTTC,CASSFGTIYEQYF
NA,TRBV20-1,TRBJ1-1,NA,TGCAGTGCTAGAGACGGGGAGACACTGAACACTGAAGCTTTCTTT,CSARDGETLNTEAFF
NA,TRBV7-2,TRBJ2-7,many,TGTGCCAGCAGCTTAGCGGTTAGTCCTTCTCCTACGAGGCAGTACTTC,CASSLAVSPSPTRQYF
NA,TRBV9,TRBJ1-2,few,TGTGCCAGCACCCCTCCGGGCTATGGCTACACCTTC,CASTPPGYGYTF
TRBD1,TRBV7-2,TRBJ1-2,few,TGTGCCAGCAGCAAGGACAGGGATTATGGCTACACCTTC,CASSKDRDYGYTF
NA,TRBV4-2,TRBJ1-4,many,TGTGCCAGCAGCCAAGATCACAGGGAGGCTAATGAAAAACTGTTTTTT,CASSQDHREANEKLFF
TRBD1,TRBV7-9,TRBJ2-7,many,TGTGCCAGCAGACCGACCTCGACAGGGGGAAACGAGCAGTACTTC,CASRPTSTGGNEQYF
TRBD2,TRBV12-3/TRBV12-4,TRBJ2-5,many,TGTGCCAGCAGTTTCGGCGGGAGAGGACAGACCCAGTACTTC,CASSFGGRGQTQYF
TRBD1,TRBV6-2/TRBV6-3,TRBJ1-1,many,TGTGCCAGCAGCAAACAGGGGACGAACACTGAAGCTTTCTTT,CASSKQGTNTEAFF
NA,TRBV19,TRBJ2-5,many,TGTGCCAGTAGTATTTCAAGGTGGCGAGGGAAGGAGACCCAGTACTTC,CASSISRWRGKETQYF
NA,TRBV29-1,TRBJ2-7,many,TGCAGCGTAGCAGGGGCCCACGAGCAGTACTTC,CSVAGAHEQYF
TRBD2,TRBV29-1,TRBJ2-1,many,TGCAGCCTTACGACTAGCGGGACCAATGAGCAGTTCTTC,CSLTTSGTNEQFF
NA,TRBV12-3/TRBV12-4,TRBJ1-4,NA,TGTGCCAGCAGTTTGAGGCAAACTAATGAAAAACTGTTTTTT,CASSLRQTNEKLFF
NA,TRBV28,TRBJ1-1,few,TGTGCCAGCAGTTTAATGGGAGGGGACCTTATGTTT,CASSLMGGDLMF
TRBD1,TRBV7-2,TRBJ1-2,few,TGTGCCAGCAGATATTTGACAGGGGCTAACTATGGCTACACCTTC,CASRYLTGANYGYTF
NA,TRBV28,TRBJ1-1,many,TGTGCCAGCGGGTCGAACACTGAAGCTTTCTTT,CASGSNTEAFF
NA,TRBV5-4,TRBJ1-6,few,TGTGCCAGCAGCTTGGATCGGACAGCCGCCCTCGGTTCACCCCTCCACTTT,CASSLDRTAALGSPLHF
NA,TRBV7-8,TRBJ2-7,many,TGTGCCAGCAGCCCACGGTTGGCAGGGCCTTCCTTCTACGAGCAGTACTTC,CASSPRLAGPSFYEQYF